These T cell receptor beta chains were read from a single sample in a study of cytomegalovirus exposure and HLA in healthy donors. Assay: immunoSEQ multiplex PCR; the TCRdb copy retains only in-frame clones and omits some. The sample yields 150,000 to 250,000 clones, over 75% seen once. What was sequenced was PBMCs. These receptors originate from a boy aged 2-15 years in good health and CMV-seronegative. Both conserved end residues are part of each CDR3. The order of the fields is V gene, D gene, CDR3 protein. D genes are given only for firm matches.

v_gene: TRBV11-1
d_gene: TRBD1
CDR3aa: CASSPGQGTGYTF

v_gene: TRBV19
d_gene: TRBD1
CDR3aa: CATGDRKVSSGANVLTF

v_gene: TRBV20-1
d_gene: .
CDR3aa: CSASRGDEQYF

v_gene: TRBV7-9
d_gene: TRBD1
CDR3aa: CSSSLGTGNYWSSNQPQHF

v_gene: TRBV19
d_gene: .
CDR3aa: CASSSPGLGANTEAFF

v_gene: TRBV9
d_gene: .
CDR3aa: CASSVGPGAYEQYF

v_gene: TRBV7-9
d_gene: TRBD1
CDR3aa: CASSLGPGQEPTGELFF

v_gene: TRBV18
d_gene: TRBD1
CDR3aa: CASSPLDRVDEQYF

v_gene: TRBV19
d_gene: .
CDR3aa: CASSIRRTAGYTF

v_gene: TRBV6-6
d_gene: TRBD2
CDR3aa: CASSYSSSGGNEQFF

v_gene: TRBV9
d_gene: .
CDR3aa: CASSATPVNTGELFF

v_gene: TRBV21-1
d_gene: .
CDR3aa: CASSSSGTSGGAPTGELFF

v_gene: TRBV5-6
d_gene: .
CDR3aa: CASSLAPGGTYEQYF

v_gene: TRBV5-6
d_gene: TRBD2
CDR3aa: CASKLAGAPSGVYF

v_gene: TRBV9
d_gene: .
CDR3aa: CASSSLWIGGTHTF

v_gene: TRBV6-5
d_gene: .
CDR3aa: CASSSSGPRDYEQYF

v_gene: TRBV4-3
d_gene: .
CDR3aa: CASSHPTGLGNTEQFF

v_gene: TRBV6-1
d_gene: .
CDR3aa: CASSAQGYSYNEQFF

v_gene: TRBV19
d_gene: .
CDR3aa: CASSTRWQGIYEQYF

v_gene: TRBV5-8
d_gene: TRBD1
CDR3aa: CASSFTGATEAFF

v_gene: TRBV29-1
d_gene: TRBD1
CDR3aa: CSVERDRYTDTQYF

v_gene: TRBV18
d_gene: .
CDR3aa: CASSPPTGRGTDTQYF

v_gene: TRBV7-2
d_gene: .
CDR3aa: CASSLGLPPWTQYF

v_gene: TRBV2
d_gene: TRBD2
CDR3aa: CASSVQRGGAKTQYF

v_gene: TRBV19
d_gene: .
CDR3aa: CASSSGPYEQYF

v_gene: TRBV4-2
d_gene: TRBD1
CDR3aa: CASSQEGTGEYEQYF

v_gene: TRBV7-2
d_gene: TRBD1
CDR3aa: CASSSRTGGSYEQYF

v_gene: TRBV4-2
d_gene: .
CDR3aa: CASSPQTKRAGWVEQFF